This passage covers 9 T cell receptor beta chains from one sample sequenced in a study of shared clonotypes between healthy human individuals. TCRdb keeps only in-frame clones here, not all; method: immunoSEQ multiplex PCR. The sample records around 340,000 clones, 73% being singletons. The sequenced material came from memory CD4+ T cells sorted from blood. Subset indicated: CD45RA-negative fraction. The receptors here all came from a man aged 25-40 years in good health.

The chain uses TRBV29-1 and TRBJ2-7; 11 bases map to TRBD2. V lost 6 bases, J lost 6 bases, and 10 bases stayed unmatched. The CDR3 runs 14 residues. Germline CDR1 and CDR2: SQVTM and ANQGSEA. CDR3 sequence reads: CSVISGRARIEQYF. The DNA of the CDR3 is TGCAGCGTGATTAGCGGGAGGGCCCGTATCGAGCAGTACTTC.

The chain combines TRBV7-9 with TRBJ2-7; the D is unclear. In germline, CDR1 is SEHNR, CDR2 FQNEAQ (reference sequence). The CDR3 is made up of 15 amino acids. V lost 1 base to trimming and J lost 2 bases, with 12 bases between them. The CDR3 sequence: CASSLVGRNPYEQYF. The CDR3 region has the DNA TGTGCCAGCAGCTTAGTAGGGCGTAATCCCTACGAGCAGTACTTC.

This clone occurred a few times. V and J are TRBV5-6 and TRBJ2-7, with unresolved D. This CDR3 is built from 12 residues. With 3 bases removed from V and 3 bases from J, the gap between germline ends came to 7 bases. Per the germline V gene, CDR1 is SGHDT and CDR2 is YYEEEE. In DNA, the CDR3 is TGTGCCAGCAGCTCTCCACACTACGAGCAGTACTTC. This sequence encodes CASSSPHYEQYF.

This clone has a single count. The V gene is TRBV11-3, the J gene TRBJ2-1; 7 bases are a match to TRBD2. The CDR3 consists of 15 residues. Germline trimming cut 0 bases from V and 5 bases from J; bases unmatched to any gene: 4. Germline-derived CDR1 and CDR2 are SGHNT and YENEEA. CDR3 sequence reads: CASSLDAGAHNEQFF. Here the CDR3 DNA reads TGTGCCAGCAGCTTAGACGCGGGAGCACACAATGAGCAGTTCTTC.

The chain links TRBV6-1 to TRBJ2-4; weak D call: TRBD1 (7 bases). Per the germline V gene, CDR1 is MNHNS and CDR2 is SASEGT. This CDR3 comprises 16 residues. Deletions cut 4 bases from V and 2 bases from J, with 15 bases between. The CDR3 spells CASSVDRAGTKNIQYF. CDR3 nucleotide sequence: TGTGCCAGCAGTGTAGACAGGGCGGGAACCAAAAACATTCAGTACTTC.

This clone was counted a few times. The chain links TRBV19 to TRBJ1-5, with a tentative D call TRBD1 (6 bases). There are 14 residues in the CDR3. Germline V gives CDR1 LNHDA, CDR2 SQIVND (reference sequence). Trimming left V 10 bases short and J 0 bases short, with 13 bases between. In nucleotides, the CDR3 is TGTGCCACTGGACAGCCGTATAGCAATCAGCCCCAGCATTTT. Amino acid sequence: CATGQPYSNQPQHF.

The table lists this clone with a few counts. The chain is built from TRBV6-6 and TRBJ2-3, with D unclear. Looked up from germline, CDR1 is MNHNY and CDR2 is SVGAGI (reference sequence). The CDR3 sequence is 11 residues long. The V end lost 5 bases, the J end lost 4 bases, and 4 bases lay between the germline ends. The CDR3, as DNA: TGTGCCAGCAGTAACCCAGATACGCAGTATTTT. Amino acid sequence: CASSNPDTQYF.

This sequence joins TRBV5-1 and TRBJ2-3; 7 nucleotides line up with TRBD2. Trimming took 4 bases from V and 3 from J; bases not matched to a gene: 8. Germline assignment: CDR1 SGHRS and CDR2 YFSETQ. The CDR3 runs to 15 residues. CDR3 sequence: CASSQDVRETDTQYF. CDR3 nucleotides: TGCGCCAGCAGCCAAGACGTGCGGGAGACAGATACGCAGTATTTT.

The V and J genes are TRBV10-2 and TRBJ2-5; 8 bases agree with TRBD2. After removal of 0 bases from V and 7 bases from J, the junction contained 13 bases not matched to a gene. The CDR3 runs 17 residues. Germline-derived CDR1 and CDR2 are WSHSY and SAAADI. CDR3 in DNA: TGCGCCAGCAGTGAGTCGACTCTATGGACTAGCCTCGGGACCCAGTACTTC. As protein: CASSESTLWTSLGTQYF.